This entry lists 3 T cell receptor beta chains sequenced from one sample in a study of T-cell reconstitution after alpha-beta-depleted transplantation in children. TCRbeta library preparation incorporated unique molecular identifiers. A single record per CDR3 protein comes from TCRdb applying MiXCR to the PCR reads. This sample carries about 980,000 distinct CDR3 sequences, roughly 29% of them seen once, and the ten largest clones take over 25%. This specimen was PBMCs, mostly from graft donor cells, taken 360 days after TCRalphabeta/CD19-depleted stem cell transplant. The receptors stem from a boy under two years old who had a stem cell transplant for SCID, so the T cells may come from the graft donor.

V usage is TRBV12-3 or TRBV12-4 and J usage is TRBJ2-7; TRBD1 matches at 8 bases. The junction had 8 bases not matched to a gene; V was cut back by 4 bases and J by 3 bases. The CDR3 totals 15 residues. The CDR3 protein is CASSSSDRVGYEQYF. CDR3 in DNA: TGTGCCAGCAGTTCCTCGGACAGGGTCGGCTACGAGCAGTACTTC.

J is TRBJ1-1 and V is TRBV29-1, with no clear D. In germline, CDR1 is SQVTM, CDR2 ANQGSEA. V dropped 6 bases and J dropped 3 bases, with 17 bases sitting between them. The CDR3 contains 14 residues. Here the CDR3 reads CSVAPTLSDTEAFF. CDR3 DNA: TGCAGCGTAGCCCCAACACTATCGGACACTGAAGCTTTCTTT. The variable domain in full, completed from reference TRBV29-1 and TRBJ1-1, reads SAVISQKPSRDICQRGTSLTIQCQVDSQVTMMFWYRQQPGQSLTLIATANQGSEATYESGFVIDKFPISRPNLTFSTLTVSNMSPEDSSIYLCSVAPTLSDTEAFFGQGTRLTVV.

The V call is TRBV5-1, the J call TRBJ2-2, with 8 positions matching TRBD1. Germline assignment: CDR1 SGHRS and CDR2 YFSETQ. The junction had 12 bases not matched to a gene; V was cut back by 7 bases and J by 1 base. This CDR3 contains 17 residues. The CDR3 region has the DNA TGCGCCAGCCTTATAGGCCCGGGACAGGAGAACACCGGGGAGCTGTTTTTT. It encodes CASLIGPGQENTGELFF.